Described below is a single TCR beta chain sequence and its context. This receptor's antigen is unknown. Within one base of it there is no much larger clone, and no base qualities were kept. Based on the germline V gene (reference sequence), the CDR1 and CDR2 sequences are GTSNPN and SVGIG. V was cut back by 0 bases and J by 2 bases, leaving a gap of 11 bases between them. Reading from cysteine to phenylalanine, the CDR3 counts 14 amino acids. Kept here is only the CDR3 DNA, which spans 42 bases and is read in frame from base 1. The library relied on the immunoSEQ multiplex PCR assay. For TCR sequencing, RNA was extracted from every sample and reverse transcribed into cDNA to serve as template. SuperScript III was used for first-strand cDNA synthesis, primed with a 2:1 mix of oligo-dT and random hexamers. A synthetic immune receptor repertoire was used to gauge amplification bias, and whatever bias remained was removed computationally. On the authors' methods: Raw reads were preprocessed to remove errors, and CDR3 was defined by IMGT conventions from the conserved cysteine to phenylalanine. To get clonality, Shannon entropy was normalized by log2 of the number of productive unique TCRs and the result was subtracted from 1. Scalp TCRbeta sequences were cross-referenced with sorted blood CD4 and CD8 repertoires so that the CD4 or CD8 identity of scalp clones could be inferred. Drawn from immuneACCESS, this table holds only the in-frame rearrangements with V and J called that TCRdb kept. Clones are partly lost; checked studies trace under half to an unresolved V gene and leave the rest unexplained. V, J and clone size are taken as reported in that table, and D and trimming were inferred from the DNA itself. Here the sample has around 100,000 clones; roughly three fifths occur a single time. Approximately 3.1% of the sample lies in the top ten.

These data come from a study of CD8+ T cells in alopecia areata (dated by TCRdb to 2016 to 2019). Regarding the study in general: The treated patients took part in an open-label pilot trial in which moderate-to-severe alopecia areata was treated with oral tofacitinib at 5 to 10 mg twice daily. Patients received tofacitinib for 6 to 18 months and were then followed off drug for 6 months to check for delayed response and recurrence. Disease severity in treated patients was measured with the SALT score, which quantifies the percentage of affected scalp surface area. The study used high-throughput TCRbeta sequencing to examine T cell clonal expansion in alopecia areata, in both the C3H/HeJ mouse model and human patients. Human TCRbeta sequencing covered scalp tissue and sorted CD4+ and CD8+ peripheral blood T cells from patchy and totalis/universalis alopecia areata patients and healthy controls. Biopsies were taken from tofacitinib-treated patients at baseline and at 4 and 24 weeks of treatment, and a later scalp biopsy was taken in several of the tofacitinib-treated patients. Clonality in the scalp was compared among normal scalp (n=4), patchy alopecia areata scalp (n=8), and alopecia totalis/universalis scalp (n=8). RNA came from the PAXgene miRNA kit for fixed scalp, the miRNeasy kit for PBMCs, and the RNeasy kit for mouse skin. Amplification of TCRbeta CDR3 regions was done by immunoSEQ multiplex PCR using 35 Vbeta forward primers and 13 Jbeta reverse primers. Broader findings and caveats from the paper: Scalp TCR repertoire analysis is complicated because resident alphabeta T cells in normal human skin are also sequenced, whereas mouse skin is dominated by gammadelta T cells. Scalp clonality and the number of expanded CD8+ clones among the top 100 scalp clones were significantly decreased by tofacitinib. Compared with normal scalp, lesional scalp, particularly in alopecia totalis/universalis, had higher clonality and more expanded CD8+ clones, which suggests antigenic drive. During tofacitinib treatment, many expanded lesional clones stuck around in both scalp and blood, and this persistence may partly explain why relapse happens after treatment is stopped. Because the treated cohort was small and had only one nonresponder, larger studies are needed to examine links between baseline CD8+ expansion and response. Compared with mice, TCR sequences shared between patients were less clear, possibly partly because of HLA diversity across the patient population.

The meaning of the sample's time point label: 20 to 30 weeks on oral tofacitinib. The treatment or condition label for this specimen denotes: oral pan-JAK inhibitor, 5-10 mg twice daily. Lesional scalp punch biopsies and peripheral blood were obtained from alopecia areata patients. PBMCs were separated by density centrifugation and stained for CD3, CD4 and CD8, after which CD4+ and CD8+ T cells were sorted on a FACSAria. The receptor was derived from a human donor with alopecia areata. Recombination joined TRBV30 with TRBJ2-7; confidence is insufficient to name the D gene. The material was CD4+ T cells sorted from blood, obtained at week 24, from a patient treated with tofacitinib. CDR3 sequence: CAWSVGWGTYEQYF. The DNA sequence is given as TGTGCCTGGAGTGTAGGGTGGGGTACCTACGAGCAGTACTTC. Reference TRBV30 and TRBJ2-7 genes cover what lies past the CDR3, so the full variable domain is SQTIHQWPATLVQPVGSPLSLECTVEGTSNPNLYWYRQAAGRGLQLLFYSVGIGQISSEVPQNLSASRPQDRQFILSSKKLLLSDSGFYLCAWSVGWGTYEQYFGPGTRLTVT.